Listed below are T cell receptor beta chains from one sample, sequenced in a study of neurological immune-mediated disorders. A single record per CDR3 protein comes from TCRdb applying MiXCR to the 5' RACE reads. Of roughly 30,000 distinct CDR3 sequences listed, around 6.3% were seen once; the top ten hold around 8.3%. The sequenced sample consisted of PBMCs. These receptors were collected from a woman aged 50 to 60 in good health. Each CDR3 is given with its conserved first and last residue. Fields, in order: CDR3 DNA, CDR3 protein, D gene, J gene, V gene, clone size. The D gene is left open where the match is weak. The size entry gives once, few, many, or a class for an expanded clone.

TGTGCCAGCAGCTTAGGGACAGGGGGTGGCGAGCAGTACTTC,CASSLGTGGGEQYF,TRBD1,TRBJ2-7,TRBV7-7,many
TGCGCCAGCAGCCACTCTTGGCCTAGCGGGACCTACAATGAGCAGTTCTTC,CASSHSWPSGTYNEQFF,TRBD2,TRBJ2-1,TRBV5-1,many
TGTGCCAGCAGCTTACGGACAGGGGTTTTCGAGACCCAGTACTTC,CASSLRTGVFETQYF,TRBD1,TRBJ2-5,TRBV7-8,many
TGTGCCAGCGCCTTTTCCGAAGTAAACTCACCCCTCCACTTT,CASAFSEVNSPLHF,NA,TRBJ1-6,TRBV2,many
TGTGCCAGCAGCTCCCGGGACAGCTCGACGTACGAGCAGTACTTC,CASSSRDSSTYEQYF,TRBD1,TRBJ2-7,TRBV7-2,many
TGCGCCAGCAGCGACGGGGGCGGTAGCACAGATACGCAGTATTTT,CASSDGGGSTDTQYF,NA,TRBJ2-3,TRBV5-1,many
TGTGCCAGCAGCCAACGACAGGGTCAGAATGAGCAGTTCTTC,CASSQRQGQNEQFF,TRBD1,TRBJ2-1,TRBV9,many
TGCGCCAGCAGCTTCGGGAGTTGGAACACCGGGGAGCTGTTTTTT,CASSFGSWNTGELFF,NA,TRBJ2-2,TRBV5-1,many
TGTGCCAGCAGTCCCGGCGGACTAGCGGGAGTTACAGATACGCAGTATTTT,CASSPGGLAGVTDTQYF,TRBD2,TRBJ2-3,TRBV28,many
TGCGCCAGCAGCTTGTTTCCAGGAACAGATACGCAGTATTTT,CASSLFPGTDTQYF,NA,TRBJ2-3,TRBV5-1,many
TGTGCCAGCAGCGTAGTAGCAGATACGCAGTATTTT,CASSVVADTQYF,NA,TRBJ2-3,TRBV9,many
TGTGCCAGCAGTGTCGCCCGCGGGTTCAACAATGAGCAGTTCTTC,CASSVARGFNNEQFF,NA,TRBJ2-1,TRBV6-4,many
TGTGCCAGCAGCAATCGGGGCTCATTTGGGGCCAACGTCCTGACTTTC,CASSNRGSFGANVLTF,NA,TRBJ2-6,TRBV7-2,many
TGCAGTGCTAGAGGGTCGGGGCATGATCGCGAAAAGACCCAGTACTTC,CSARGSGHDREKTQYF,NA,TRBJ2-5,TRBV20-1,many
TGCAGCGTTACTTATACTAGCGGGCACTTAAAGGGCGAGCAGTACTTC,CSVTYTSGHLKGEQYF,TRBD2,TRBJ2-7,TRBV29-1,many
TGCGCCAGCAGCCTGGGACAAATTGGAAACACCATATATTTT,CASSLGQIGNTIYF,NA,TRBJ1-3,TRBV5-1,few
TGTGCCTGTCCTAAAGGAGGGGGCAGAACAGATACGCAGTATTTT,CACPKGGGRTDTQYF,NA,TRBJ2-3,TRBV30,few
TGTGCCAGCAGCTTAGGCGACAGACCGCTATATGGCTACACCTTC,CASSLGDRPLYGYTF,NA,TRBJ1-2,TRBV7-2,many
TGTGCCAGCAGTTTTTACCCCGGGACAGGCCAAGAGACCCAGTACTTC,CASSFYPGTGQETQYF,TRBD1,TRBJ2-5,TRBV28,many
TGCAGTGCTAGAATCTACACTGAAGCTTTCTTT,CSARIYTEAFF,NA,TRBJ1-1,TRBV20-1,many
TGCAGCGGGGGTGAGGGGGCACGCACCGGGGAGCTGTTTTTT,CSGGEGARTGELFF,TRBD1,TRBJ2-2,TRBV29-1,many
TGTGCCATCAGGACAACAGGGCAAGAGACCCAGTACTTC,CAIRTTGQETQYF,NA,TRBJ2-5,TRBV10-3,many
TGTGCCAGCAGCTTAGGAGGAACTTATTCACCCCTCCACTTT,CASSLGGTYSPLHF,NA,TRBJ1-6,TRBV11-1,many
TGCGCCAGCAGCGCCACGGGACAGGACAACACTGAAGCTTTCTTT,CASSATGQDNTEAFF,TRBD1,TRBJ1-1,TRBV5-1,many
TGTGCCAGCAGCTTATCAACTAGCAATCAGCCCCAGCATTTT,CASSLSTSNQPQHF,NA,TRBJ1-5,TRBV5-6,many
TGTGCCAGCAGCTTGCAGTTCGGGAGTGAAGCTTTCTTT,CASSLQFGSEAFF,NA,TRBJ1-1,TRBV5-6,many
TGTGCCAGCAGTGGGTCCGGGACTCACCACCACAATGAGCAGTTCTTC,CASSGSGTHHHNEQFF,NA,TRBJ2-1,TRBV12-3/TRBV12-4,many
TGTGCCAGCGAAAGGGGACAGTCTCCCTATAATTCACCCCTCCACTTT,CASERGQSPYNSPLHF,TRBD1,TRBJ1-6,TRBV5-5,many
TGTGCCAGCACCACTGACGGAGGACTCTCTGGAAACACCATATATTTT,CASTTDGGLSGNTIYF,NA,TRBJ1-3,TRBV2,many
TGCAGTGCTAGAGAATATGGGGGGAGCTCCTACAATGAGCAGTTCTTC,CSAREYGGSSYNEQFF,NA,TRBJ2-1,TRBV20-1,many